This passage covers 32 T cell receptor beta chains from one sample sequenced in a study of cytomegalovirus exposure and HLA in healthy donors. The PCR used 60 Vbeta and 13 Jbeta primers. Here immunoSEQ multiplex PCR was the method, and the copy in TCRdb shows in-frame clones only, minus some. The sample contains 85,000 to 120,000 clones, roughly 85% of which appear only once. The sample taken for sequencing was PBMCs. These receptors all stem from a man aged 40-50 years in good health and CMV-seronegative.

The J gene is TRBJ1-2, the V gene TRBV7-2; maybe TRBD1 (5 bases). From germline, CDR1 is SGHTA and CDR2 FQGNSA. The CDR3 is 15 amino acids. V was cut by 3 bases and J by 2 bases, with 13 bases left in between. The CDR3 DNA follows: TGTGCCAGCAGCTTGGGGGGGAACTCGAACTATGGCTACACCTTC. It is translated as CASSLGGNSNYGYTF.

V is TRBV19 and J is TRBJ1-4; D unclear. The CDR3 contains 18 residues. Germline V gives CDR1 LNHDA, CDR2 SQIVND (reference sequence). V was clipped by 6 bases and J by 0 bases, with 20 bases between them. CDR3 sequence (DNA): TGTGCCAGTAGCGCAGGCAGATATTACAGTTCAACTAATGAAAAACTGTTTTTT. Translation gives CASSAGRYYSSTNEKLFF.

The CDR3 region has the DNA TGTGCCAGCAGCACCCGGGACAGCTTGAACACTGAAGCTTTCTTT. This encodes CASSTRDSLNTEAFF. The chain combines TRBV21-1 with TRBJ1-1; TRBD1, the table's D call, was not compared with the DNA. TRBV21-1 is described as a pseudogene. CDR3 length: 15 residues.

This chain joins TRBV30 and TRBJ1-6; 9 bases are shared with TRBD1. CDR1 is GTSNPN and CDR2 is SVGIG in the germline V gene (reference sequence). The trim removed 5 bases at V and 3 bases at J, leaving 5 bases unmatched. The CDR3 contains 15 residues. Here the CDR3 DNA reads TGTGCCTGGGGTACAGGGGGCTACTATAATTCACCCCTCCACTTT. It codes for CAWGTGGYYNSPLHF.

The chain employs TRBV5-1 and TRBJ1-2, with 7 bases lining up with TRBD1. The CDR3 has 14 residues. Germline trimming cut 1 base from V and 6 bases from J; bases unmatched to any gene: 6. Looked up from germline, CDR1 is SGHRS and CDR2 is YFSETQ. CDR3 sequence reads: CASSLLPGQDGYTF. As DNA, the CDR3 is TGCGCCAGCAGCTTGCTCCCCGGACAGGATGGCTACACCTTC. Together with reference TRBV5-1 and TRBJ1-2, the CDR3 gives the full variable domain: KAGVTQTPRYLIKTRGQQVTLSCSPISGHRSVSWYQQTPGQGLQFLFEYFSETQRNKGNFPGRFSGRQFSNSRSEMNVSTLELGDSALYLCASSLLPGQDGYTFGSGTRLTVV.

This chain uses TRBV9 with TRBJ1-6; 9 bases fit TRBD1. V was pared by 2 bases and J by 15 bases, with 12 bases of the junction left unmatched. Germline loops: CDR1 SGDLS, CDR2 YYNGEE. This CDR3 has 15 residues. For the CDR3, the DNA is TGTGCCAGCAGCGTGGGGACAGGGTTAAATTCGGACCTCCACTTT. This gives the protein CASSVGTGLNSDLHF.

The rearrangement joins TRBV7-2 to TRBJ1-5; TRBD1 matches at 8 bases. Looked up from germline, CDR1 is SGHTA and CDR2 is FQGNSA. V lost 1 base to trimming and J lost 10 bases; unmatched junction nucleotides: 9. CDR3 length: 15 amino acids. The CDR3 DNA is TGTGCCAGCAGCTTAGAGCTCCAGGGGGCGGTACCCCAGCATTTT. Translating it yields CASSLELQGAVPQHF. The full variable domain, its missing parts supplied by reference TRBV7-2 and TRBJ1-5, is GAGVSQSPSNKVTEKGKDVELRCDPISGHTALYWYRQSLGQGLEFLIYFQGNSAPDKSGLPSDRFSAERTGGSVSTLTIQRTQQEDSAVYLCASSLELQGAVPQHFGDGTRLSIL.

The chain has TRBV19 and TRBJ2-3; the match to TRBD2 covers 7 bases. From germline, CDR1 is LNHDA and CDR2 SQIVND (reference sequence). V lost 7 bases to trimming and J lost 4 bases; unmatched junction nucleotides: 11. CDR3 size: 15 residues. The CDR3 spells CASTQLPGGADTQYF. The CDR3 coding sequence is TGTGCCAGTACCCAACTCCCGGGGGGTGCAGATACGCAGTATTTT.

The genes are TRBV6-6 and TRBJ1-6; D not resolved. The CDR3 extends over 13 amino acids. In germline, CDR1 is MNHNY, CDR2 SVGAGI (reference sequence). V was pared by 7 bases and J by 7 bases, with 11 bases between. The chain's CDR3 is CASMADLNSPLHF. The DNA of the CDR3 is TGTGCCAGCATGGCAGACTTAAATTCACCCCTCCACTTT.

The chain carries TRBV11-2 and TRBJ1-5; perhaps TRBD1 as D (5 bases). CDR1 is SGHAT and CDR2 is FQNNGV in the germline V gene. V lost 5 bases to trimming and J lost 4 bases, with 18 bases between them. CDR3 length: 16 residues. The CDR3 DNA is TGTGCCAGCAGCGGATCGACGGGGGTAGTGAATCAGCCCCAGCATTTT. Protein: CASSGSTGVVNQPQHF.

The CDR3 DNA sequence: TGCGCCAGCAGCCAGAACGGCGCCGCCAGGGACTATGGCTACACCTTC. Translating it yields CASSQNGAARDYGYTF. This chain uses TRBV4-3 with TRBJ1-2, with a possible D match to TRBD1 (5 bases). Trimming removed 3 bases from V and 3 bases from J, with 17 bases in between. Germline CDR1 reads LGHNA; CDR2 reads YSLEER. CDR3 length: 16 residues.

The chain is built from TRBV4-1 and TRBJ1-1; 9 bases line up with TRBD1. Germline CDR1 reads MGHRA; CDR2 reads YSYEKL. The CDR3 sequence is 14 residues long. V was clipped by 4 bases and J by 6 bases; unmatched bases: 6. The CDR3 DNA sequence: TGCGCCAGCAGCCCGACAGGGGGTTCGTCTGAAGCTTTCTTT. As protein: CASSPTGGSSEAFF.

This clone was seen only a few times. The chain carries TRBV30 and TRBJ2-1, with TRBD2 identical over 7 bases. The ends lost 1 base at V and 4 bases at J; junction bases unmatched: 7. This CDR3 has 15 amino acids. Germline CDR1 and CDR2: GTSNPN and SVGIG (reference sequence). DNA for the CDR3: TGTGCCTGGAGTGCCGGGACTACCCCTTACAATGAGCAGTTCTTC. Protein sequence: CAWSAGTTPYNEQFF. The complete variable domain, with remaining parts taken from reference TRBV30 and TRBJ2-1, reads SQTIHQWPATLVQPVGSPLSLECTVEGTSNPNLYWYRQAAGRGLQLLFYSVGIGQISSEVPQNLSASRPQDRQFILSSKKLLLSDSGFYLCAWSAGTTPYNEQFFGPGTRLTVL.

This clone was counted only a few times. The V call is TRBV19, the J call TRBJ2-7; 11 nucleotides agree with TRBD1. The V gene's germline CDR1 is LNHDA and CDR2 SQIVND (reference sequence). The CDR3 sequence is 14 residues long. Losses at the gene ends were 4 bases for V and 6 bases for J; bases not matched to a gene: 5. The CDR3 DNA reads TGTGCCAGTAGTACGGACAGGGGGCTAAGCGAGCAGTACTTC. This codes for CASSTDRGLSEQYF.

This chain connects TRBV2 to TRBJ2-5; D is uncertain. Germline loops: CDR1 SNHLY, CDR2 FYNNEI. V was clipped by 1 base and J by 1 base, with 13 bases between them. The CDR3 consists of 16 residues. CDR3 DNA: TGTGCCAGCAGTGAAGGGTTGCGCGCTCCCCAAGAGACCCAGTACTTC. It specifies CASSEGLRAPQETQYF.

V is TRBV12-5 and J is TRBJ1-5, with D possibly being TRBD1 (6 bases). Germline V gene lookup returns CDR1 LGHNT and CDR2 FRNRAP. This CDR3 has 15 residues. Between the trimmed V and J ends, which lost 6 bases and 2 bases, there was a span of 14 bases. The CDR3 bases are TGTGCTAGTGGCTACCGACAGGCCGGCAATCAGCCCCAGCATTTT. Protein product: CASGYRQAGNQPQHF.

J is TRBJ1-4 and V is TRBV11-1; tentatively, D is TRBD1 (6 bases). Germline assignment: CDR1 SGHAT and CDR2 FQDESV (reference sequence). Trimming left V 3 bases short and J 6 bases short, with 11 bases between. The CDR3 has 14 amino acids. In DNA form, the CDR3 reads TGTGCCAGCAGCTTCGGGTCAGGGGATGAAAAACTGTTTTTT. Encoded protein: CASSFGSGDEKLFF.

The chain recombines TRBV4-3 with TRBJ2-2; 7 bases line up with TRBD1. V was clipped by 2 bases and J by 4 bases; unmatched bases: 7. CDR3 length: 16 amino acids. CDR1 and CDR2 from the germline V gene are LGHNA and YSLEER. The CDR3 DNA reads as TGCGCCAGCAGCCAATCCTCGGGACAGTTCACCGGGGAGCTGTTTTTT. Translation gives CASSQSSGQFTGELFF.

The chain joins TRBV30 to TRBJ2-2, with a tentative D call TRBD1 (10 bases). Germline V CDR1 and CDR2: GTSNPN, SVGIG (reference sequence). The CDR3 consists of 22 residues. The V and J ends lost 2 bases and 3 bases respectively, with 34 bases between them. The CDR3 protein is CAWSRIWTGGSSGGPDTGELFF. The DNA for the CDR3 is TGTGCCTGGAGTCGTATCTGGACAGGGGGATCGAGCGGGGGGCCTGACACCGGGGAGCTGTTTTTT. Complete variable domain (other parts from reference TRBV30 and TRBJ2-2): SQTIHQWPATLVQPVGSPLSLECTVEGTSNPNLYWYRQAAGRGLQLLFYSVGIGQISSEVPQNLSASRPQDRQFILSSKKLLLSDSGFYLCAWSRIWTGGSSGGPDTGELFFGEGSRLTVL.

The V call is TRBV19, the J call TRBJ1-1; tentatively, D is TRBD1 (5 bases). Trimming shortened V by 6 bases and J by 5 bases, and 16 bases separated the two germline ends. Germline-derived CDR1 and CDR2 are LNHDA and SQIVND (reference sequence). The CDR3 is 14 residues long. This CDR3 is CASSDSGKGTEAFF. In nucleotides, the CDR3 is TGTGCCAGTAGCGACTCAGGGAAGGGGACTGAAGCTTTCTTT.

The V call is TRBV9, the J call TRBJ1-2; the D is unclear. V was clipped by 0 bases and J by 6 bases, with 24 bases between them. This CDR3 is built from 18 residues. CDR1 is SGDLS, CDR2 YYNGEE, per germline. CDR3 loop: CASSVGAGGPVNWNGYTF. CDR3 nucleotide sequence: TGTGCCAGCAGCGTAGGTGCAGGAGGCCCCGTTAACTGGAATGGCTACACCTTC.

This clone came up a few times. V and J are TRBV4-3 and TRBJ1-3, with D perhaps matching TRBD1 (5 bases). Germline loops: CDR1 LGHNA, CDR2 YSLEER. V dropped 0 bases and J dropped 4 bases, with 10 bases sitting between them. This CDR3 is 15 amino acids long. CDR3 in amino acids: CASSQDPGGGNTIYF. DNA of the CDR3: TGCGCCAGCAGCCAAGATCCCGGGGGAGGAAACACCATATATTTT.

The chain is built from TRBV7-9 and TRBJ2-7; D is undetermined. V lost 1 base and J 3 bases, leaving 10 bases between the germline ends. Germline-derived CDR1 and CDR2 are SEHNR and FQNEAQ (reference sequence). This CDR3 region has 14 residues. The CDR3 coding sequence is TGTGCCAGCAGCTTAGAGATCCTAAACTACGAGCAGTACTTC. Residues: CASSLEILNYEQYF.

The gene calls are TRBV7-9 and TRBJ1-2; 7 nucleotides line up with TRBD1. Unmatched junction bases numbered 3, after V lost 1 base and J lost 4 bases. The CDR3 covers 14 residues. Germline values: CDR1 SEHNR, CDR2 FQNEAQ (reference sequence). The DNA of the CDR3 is TGTGCCAGCAGCTTAGTAGGGGGCGGCTATGGCTACACCTTC. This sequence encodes CASSLVGGGYGYTF.

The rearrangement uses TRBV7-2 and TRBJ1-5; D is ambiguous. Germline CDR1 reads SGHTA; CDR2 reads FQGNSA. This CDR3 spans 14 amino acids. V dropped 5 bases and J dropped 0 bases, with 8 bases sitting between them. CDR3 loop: CASSPGYSNQPQHF. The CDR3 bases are TGTGCCAGCAGCCCCGGGTATAGCAATCAGCCCCAGCATTTT.

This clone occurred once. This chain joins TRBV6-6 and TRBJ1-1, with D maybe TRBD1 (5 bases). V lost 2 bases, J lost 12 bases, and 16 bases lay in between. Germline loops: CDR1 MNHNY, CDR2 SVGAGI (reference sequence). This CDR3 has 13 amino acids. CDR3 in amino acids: CASSYGQGSWTFF. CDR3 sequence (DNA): TGTGCCAGCAGTTACGGTCAGGGCTCTTGGACTTTCTTT.

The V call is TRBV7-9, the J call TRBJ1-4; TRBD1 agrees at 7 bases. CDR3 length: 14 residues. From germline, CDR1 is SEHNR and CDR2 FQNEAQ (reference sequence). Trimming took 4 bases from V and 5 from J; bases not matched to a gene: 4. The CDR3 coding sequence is TGTGCCAGCAGCTCAGGGGGACAGAATGAAAAACTGTTTTTT. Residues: CASSSGGQNEKLFF. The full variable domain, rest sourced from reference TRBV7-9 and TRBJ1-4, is DTGVSQNPRHKITKRGQNVTFRCDPISEHNRLYWYRQTLGQGPEFLTYFQNEAQLEKSRLLSDRFSAERPKGSFSTLEIQRTEQGDSAMYLCASSSGGQNEKLFFGSGTQLSVL.

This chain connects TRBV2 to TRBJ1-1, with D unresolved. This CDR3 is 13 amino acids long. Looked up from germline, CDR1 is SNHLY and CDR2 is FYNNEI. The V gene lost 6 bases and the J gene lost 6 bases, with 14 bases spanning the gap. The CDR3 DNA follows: TGTGCCAGCAGCTCGACCCCGGAGTCTGAAGCTTTCTTT. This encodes CASSSTPESEAFF.

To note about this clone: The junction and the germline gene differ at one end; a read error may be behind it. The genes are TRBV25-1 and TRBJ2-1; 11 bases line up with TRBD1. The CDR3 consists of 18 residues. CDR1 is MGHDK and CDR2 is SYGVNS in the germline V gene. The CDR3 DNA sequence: TGTGCCAGCAGTGAATCCGGACAGGGGGCGAGCTCCTATAATGAGCAGTTCTTC. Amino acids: CASSESGQGASSYNEQFF.

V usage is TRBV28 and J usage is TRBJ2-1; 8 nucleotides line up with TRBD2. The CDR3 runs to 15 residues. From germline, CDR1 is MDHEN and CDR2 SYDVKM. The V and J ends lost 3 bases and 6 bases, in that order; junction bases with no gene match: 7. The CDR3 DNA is TGTGCCAGCAGTTTCCCGGGACTAGACTTCAATGAGCAGTTCTTC. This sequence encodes CASSFPGLDFNEQFF.

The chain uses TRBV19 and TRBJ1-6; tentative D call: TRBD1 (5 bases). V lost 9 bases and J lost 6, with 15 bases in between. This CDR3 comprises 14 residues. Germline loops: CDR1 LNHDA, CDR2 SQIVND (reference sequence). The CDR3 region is CASTWTNGNSPLHF. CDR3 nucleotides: TGTGCCAGCACTTGGACAAACGGTAATTCACCCCTCCACTTT.

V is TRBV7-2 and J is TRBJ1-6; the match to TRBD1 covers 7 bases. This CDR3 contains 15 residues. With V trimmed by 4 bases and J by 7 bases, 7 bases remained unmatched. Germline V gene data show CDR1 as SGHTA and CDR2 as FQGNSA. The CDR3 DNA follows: TGTGCCAGCAGCTCTCCAGGACAGGTAAATTCACCCCTCCACTTT. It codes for CASSSPGQVNSPLHF.